Given below is one TCR beta chain in context. Two consecutive negative NP/OP PCR tests, clearance, or resolved symptoms defined Cohort 3 recovery. These data are taken from a study of blood T cell repertoires in COVID-19. Germline lookup yields CDR1 LGHDT and CDR2 YNNKEL (reference sequence). With V trimmed by 0 bases and J by 3 bases, 5 bases remained unmatched. This CDR3 contains 16 residues. As handled by the study authors: Amplification of reference gene primers provided the estimated nucleated cell counts. Measured with immunoSEQ multiplex PCR; TCRdb has only the in-frame clones, and not every one. That table is the source of V, J and clone size, and D and trimming were worked out from the DNA. The data show approximately 200,000 clones, with roughly 87% seen just once and about 2.2% held by the top ten.

V gene TRBV3-1 (or the pseudogene TRBV3-2) combines with J gene TRBJ2-5; 9 bases are a match to TRBD2. Sequences were obtained from PBMCs or T cells enriched from blood (not recorded which). This clonotype was obtained from a woman in her thirties who had recovered from COVID-19. The CDR3 DNA sequence: TGTGCCAGCAGCCAAGAATCGCCTAGCGGGGAAGAGACCCAGTACTTC. Protein sequence: CASSQESPSGEETQYF.